This T cell receptor beta chain was obtained from a study of cytomegalovirus exposure and HLA in healthy donors. PCR amplification relied on 60 Vbeta primers (plus 13 Jbeta primers). TCRdb's table, derived via immunoSEQ multiplex PCR, lists solely in-frame clones and lacks some. The sample has about 91,000 clones; 86% are singletons. Remarks on this clone: Antigen unknown.

V trimming: 5 bases; J trimming: 7 bases; junction bases outside the gene matches: 7. The germline V gene encodes CDR1 MNHEY and CDR2 SVGAGI. This CDR3 contains 14 residues. Study outcomes and limitations: Trimming of TCR beta V- and J-genes showed a link, identified in a later analysis, to a missense DCLRE1C variant. HLA-A and HLA-B allele assignments for most subjects were reportedly predicted accurately using TCR beta sequences.

The donors gave bone marrow, and they were healthy. The chain joins TRBV6-5 to TRBJ1-4; 7 nucleotides align to TRBD1. The clonotype originates from a man younger than 45 in good health and CMV-seropositive. The sequenced sample consisted of PBMCs. CDR3 sequence reads: CASSKTGKREKLFF. In DNA, the CDR3 is TGTGCCAGCAGTAAGACAGGGAAGCGTGAAAAACTGTTTTTT.